A single sample gave rise to the 21 T cell receptor beta chains below, sequenced in a study of cytomegalovirus exposure and HLA in healthy donors. The PCR contained 60 Vbeta and 13 Jbeta primers. Generated by immunoSEQ multiplex PCR, the TCRdb table keeps only in-frame clones and is missing some. The data hold around 80,000 clones, with roughly 65% observed a single time. Input material: PBMCs. The receptor set was obtained from a male donor in good health and CMV-seropositive.

The V and J genes are TRBV27 and TRBJ2-1; D perhaps matches TRBD1 (6 bases). This CDR3 is built from 13 residues. V gave up 7 bases and J gave up 8 bases, with 15 bases separating them. CDR1 MNHEY and CDR2 SMNVEV come from the germline V gene (reference sequence). Written as DNA, the CDR3 is TGTGCCAGCATCCCTCCAGCAGGGGATGAGCAGTTCTTC. Translation gives CASIPPAGDEQFF.

CDR3 in DNA: TGTGCCAGCAGTGAATCCAGGAAAGGTTTCTTT. Translating gives CASSESRKGFF. The J gene is TRBJ1-1, the V gene TRBV2; no clear D gene. This CDR3 is 11 amino acids long. V was cut by 2 bases and J by 13 bases, with 11 bases left in between. In germline, CDR1 is SNHLY, CDR2 FYNNEI.

This chain uses TRBV2 with TRBJ1-2; tentative D call: TRBD1 (6 bases). V was pared by 7 bases and J by 2 bases, with 20 bases between. CDR3 size: 16 residues. The germline gives CDR1 SNHLY, CDR2 FYNNEI. The CDR3 region has the DNA TGTGCCAGCACCACCCCTCGAGGGCAGGGGAACTATGGCTACACCTTC. This sequence encodes CASTTPRGQGNYGYTF.

The rearrangement uses TRBV6-5 and TRBJ1-5; 8 bases are shared with TRBD1. Trimming removed 5 bases from V and 3 bases from J; junction bases left unmatched: 3. The CDR3 consists of 14 residues. Germline CDR1 MNHEY, CDR2 SVGAGI. CDR3 in amino acids: CASSRTGNNQPQHF. In DNA form, the CDR3 reads TGTGCCAGCAGTCGGACAGGGAACAATCAGCCCCAGCATTTT.

This clone was seen more than once but under ten times. The gene calls are TRBV30 and TRBJ2-5; 7 nucleotides match TRBD1. The junction had 0 bases not matched to a gene; V was cut back by 1 base and J by 1 base. This CDR3 comprises 13 residues. Germline CDR1 GTSNPN, CDR2 SVGIG (reference sequence). CDR3 protein: CAWSGTGQETQYF. In nucleotides, the CDR3 is TGTGCCTGGAGTGGGACAGGCCAAGAGACCCAGTACTTC.

V usage is TRBV7-3 and J usage is TRBJ2-1; 12 nucleotides align to TRBD1. This CDR3 contains 15 residues. Germline V gene data show CDR1 as SGHTA and CDR2 as FQGTGA. V was clipped by 2 bases and J by 10 bases; unmatched bases: 6. The CDR3 nucleotides are TGTGCCAGCAGCTTATCGGGACAGGGGGCGCGGGAGCAGTTCTTC. This codes for CASSLSGQGAREQFF.

This clone was counted between two and nine times. The V call is TRBV7-9, the J call TRBJ2-5; 9 bases are shared with TRBD2. CDR3 length: 14 residues. Unmatched junction bases numbered 6, after V lost 6 bases and J lost 4 bases. Germline V gene data show CDR1 as SEHNR and CDR2 as FQNEAQ (reference sequence). The CDR3 sequence is CASSYGLAIETQYF. Written as DNA, the CDR3 is TGTGCCAGCAGTTACGGACTAGCGATAGAGACCCAGTACTTC.

In this sample, this clone turned up once. The chain employs TRBV13 and TRBJ2-7; weak D call: TRBD2 (7 bases). The CDR3 has 16 residues. Trimming removed 1 base at V and 3 bases at J, with 16 bases between. Germline V gives CDR1 PRHDT, CDR2 FYEKMQ (reference sequence). CDR3 sequence reads: CASSLEGEGRHYEQYF. Here the CDR3 DNA reads TGTGCCAGCAGCTTAGAGGGGGAGGGTCGACACTACGAGCAGTACTTC.

This clone was recorded a few times. This sequence joins TRBV7-8 and TRBJ2-7, with 13 positions matching TRBD2. With V trimmed by 5 bases and J by 2 bases, 6 bases remained unmatched. This CDR3 has 16 amino acids. CDR1 SGHVS and CDR2 FQNEAQ come from the germline V gene. In DNA form, the CDR3 reads TGTGCCAGCAGCCCCGGACTAGCGGGAGTAGCCTACGAGCAGTACTTC. As protein: CASSPGLAGVAYEQYF. The full variable domain, its missing parts supplied by reference TRBV7-8 and TRBJ2-7, is GAGVSQSPRYKVAKRGQDVALRCDPISGHVSLFWYQQALGQGPEFLTYFQNEAQLDKSGLPSDRFFAERPEGSVSTLKIQRTQQEDSAVYLCASSPGLAGVAYEQYFGPGTRLTVT.

The chain employs TRBV5-1 and TRBJ2-1; weak D call: TRBD2 (7 bases). Deletions cut 5 bases from V and 8 bases from J, with 20 bases between. This CDR3 comprises 15 residues. CDR1 and CDR2 from the germline V gene are SGHRS and YFSETQ. CDR3 in amino acids: CASRRAGASTDEQFF. Written as DNA, the CDR3 is TGCGCCAGCAGAAGGGCGGGGGCCTCGACCGATGAGCAGTTCTTC.

The gene calls are TRBV28 and TRBJ2-7; 9 bases match TRBD2. V shed 4 bases, J shed 2 bases, and the junction held 3 bases outside the gene matches. The CDR3 is made up of 14 amino acids. Germline V gene lookup returns CDR1 MDHEN and CDR2 SYDVKM. The CDR3 spells CASSSSGRTYEQYF. CDR3 sequence (DNA): TGTGCCAGCAGTTCAAGCGGGAGGACCTACGAGCAGTACTTC.

Comment on this clone: One end of the junction is discordant with germline, which a read error may explain. The chain joins TRBV29-1 to TRBJ1-2; tentative D call: TRBD1 (5 bases). The germline gives CDR1 SQVTM, CDR2 ANQGSEA. The CDR3 extends over 12 amino acids. As DNA, the CDR3 is TGCAGCGTTCTGGGGGATGATAGCGGCTACCCCTTC. Translated, it gives CSVLGDDSGYPF.

The chain has TRBV15 and TRBJ1-5; no firm D call. V was pared by 0 bases and J by 5 bases, with 5 bases between. The CDR3 is 13 amino acids. Germline loops: CDR1 LNHNV, CDR2 YYDKDF (reference sequence). This CDR3 is CATSRDSDQPQHF. The CDR3 DNA sequence: TGTGCCACCAGCAGAGATTCGGATCAGCCCCAGCATTTT.

The rearrangement links TRBV5-6 to TRBJ2-7; D gene uncertain. CDR1 is SGHDT, CDR2 YYEEEE, per germline. V dropped 2 bases and J dropped 6 bases, with 12 bases sitting between them. This CDR3 contains 13 residues. The CDR3 loop is CASSFQLGSEQYF. CDR3 sequence (DNA): TGTGCCAGCAGCTTCCAACTGGGCTCCGAGCAGTACTTC.

V is TRBV19 and J is TRBJ2-5, with D maybe TRBD2 (7 bases). Per germline, CDR1 LNHDA and CDR2 SQIVND (reference sequence). Trimming removed 7 bases at V and 3 bases at J, with 15 bases between. The CDR3 covers 14 residues. CDR3 protein: CASNGGLPKETQYF. The CDR3 bases are TGTGCCAGTAACGGGGGGCTTCCTAAAGAGACCCAGTACTTC. Looking up the rest from reference TRBV19 and TRBJ2-5 gives the full variable domain: DGGITQSPKYLFRKEGQNVTLSCEQNLNHDAMYWYRQDPGQGLRLIYYSQIVNDFQKGDIAEGYSVSREKKESFPLTVTSAQKNPTAFYLCASNGGLPKETQYFGPGTRLLVL.

The chain carries TRBV5-1 and TRBJ2-2, with TRBD2 matching over 12 bases. V shed 3 bases, J shed 6 bases, and the junction held 12 bases outside the gene matches. This CDR3 is 18 amino acids long. Germline V CDR1 and CDR2: SGHRS, YFSETQ. For the CDR3, the DNA is TGCGCCAGCAGCTCCATACCTCCTAGCGGGGGGGCAGCCGGGGAGCTGTTTTTT. Its protein product is CASSSIPPSGGAAGELFF. The entire variable domain, with the rest obtained from reference TRBV5-1 and TRBJ2-2, is as follows: KAGVTQTPRYLIKTRGQQVTLSCSPISGHRSVSWYQQTPGQGLQFLFEYFSETQRNKGNFPGRFSGRQFSNSRSEMNVSTLELGDSALYLCASSSIPPSGGAAGELFFGEGSRLTVL.

The chain joins TRBV25-1 to TRBJ2-1; no clear D. CDR1 MGHDK and CDR2 SYGVNS come from the germline V gene. The CDR3 consists of 12 residues. V lost 2 bases and J 9 bases, leaving 8 bases between the germline ends. CDR3 residues: CASSEENGEQFF. In DNA form, the CDR3 reads TGTGCCAGCAGTGAAGAGAACGGTGAGCAGTTCTTC.

The chain links TRBV11-3 to TRBJ1-1; D is possibly TRBD1 (6 bases). V gave up 1 base and J gave up 14 bases, with 17 bases separating them. This CDR3 is built from 13 residues. Germline CDR1 SGHNT, CDR2 YENEEA. Written as DNA, the CDR3 is TGTGCCAGCAGCTTAGTAGGTGGGGACAAGCAATTCTTT. Translating gives CASSLVGGDKQFF.

J is TRBJ1-5 and V is TRBV6-6; no definite D call. The CDR3 runs to 15 residues. The V end lost 4 bases, the J end lost 0 bases, and 10 bases lay between the germline ends. In germline, CDR1 is MNHNY, CDR2 SVGAGI (reference sequence). The CDR3 bases are TGTGCCAGCAGTTTAGAGGGTGGTAGCAATCAGCCCCAGCATTTT. Protein sequence: CASSLEGGSNQPQHF.

V is TRBV9 and J is TRBJ2-1; D is possibly TRBD2 (5 bases). CDR1 and CDR2 (germline): SGDLS, YYNGEE. The V gene lost 3 bases and the J gene lost 4 bases, with 14 bases spanning the gap. This CDR3 is built from 15 residues. In DNA, the CDR3 is TGTGCCAGCAGCGCTGGGAGACTATCGTACAATGAGCAGTTCTTC. This translates into CASSAGRLSYNEQFF.

V gene TRBV4-3 combines with J gene TRBJ2-2; possibly TRBD2 for D (5 bases). Germline loops: CDR1 LGHNA, CDR2 YSLEER. The CDR3 contains 15 residues. V lost 5 bases, J lost 0 bases, and 10 bases lay in between. CDR3 in DNA: TGCGCCAGCAGCTTCACCGGGACGAACACCGGGGAGCTGTTTTTT. This sequence encodes CASSFTGTNTGELFF.